Each of the 13 T cell receptor beta chains below was sequenced from the same sample in a study of response to subunit inactivated influenza vaccine (dated by TCRdb to 2016 to 2018). The library was prepared using RT-PCR. The sample was run on an Illumina HiSeq 2500. Starting from the raw public reads, TCRdb applied fastp trimming at Q25, assembled clones with MiXCR and retained in-frame beta chains. Each CDR3 protein appears once, grouped with its most common genes and DNA. The sample profile shows roughly 550,000 distinct CDR3 sequences; around a quarter of them were found once. The ten largest account for 2.5% to 3% of the sample. This same sample was also part of a study on T cells expressing NK-cell markers. The second study's authors report: TCR beta cDNA libraries were made by 5'RACE template switching that added a universal primer site and unique molecular identifiers.

This sample comprised CD4+ T cells sorted from PBMCs, obtained roughly 12 days after vaccination. The origin of the receptors is a man in his forties or fifties who received an inactivated influenza vaccine. Donor details come from another sample of the same person, matched by shared clones.

CDR3 residues: CASSSGTGRVYEQYF. Written as DNA, the CDR3 is TGCGCCAGCAGCTCCGGGACAGGGAGGGTGTACGAGCAGTACTTC. The J gene is TRBJ2-7, the V gene TRBV5-1, with 9 positions matching TRBD1. From germline, CDR1 is SGHRS and CDR2 YFSETQ. The trim removed 3 bases at V and 4 bases at J, leaving 8 bases unmatched. The CDR3 loop spans 15 amino acids.

There are a few counts of this clonotype. The chain recombines TRBV28 with TRBJ2-3; D remains unclear. V lost 8 bases, J lost 5 bases, and 8 bases lay in between. Germline V lookup: CDR1 MDHEN, CDR2 SYDVKM. This CDR3 comprises 11 residues. DNA of the CDR3: TGTGCCAGCTTGGCCGGAGATACGCAGTATTTT. Translating gives CASLAGDTQYF.

This clonotype was picked up a small number of times. This chain uses TRBV18 with TRBJ2-4; no clear D gene. The germline gives CDR1 KGHSH, CDR2 LQKENI. V lost 6 bases and J lost 1, with 25 bases in between. The CDR3 is made up of 19 amino acids. The chain's CDR3 is CASSDSMDGSERAKNIQYF. CDR3 DNA sequence: TGTGCCAGCTCCGATAGCATGGACGGATCAGAAAGGGCCAAAAACATTCAGTACTTC.

This clonotype showed up just a few times. CDR3 nucleotides: TGCGCCAGCAGCCAAGATGGAACGGAGAGAAATGAGCAGTTCTTC. It yields the protein CASSQDGTERNEQFF. V is TRBV4-3 and J is TRBJ2-1; unclear D gene. Germline assignment: CDR1 LGHNA and CDR2 YSLEER. The CDR3 sequence is 15 residues long. V lost 0 bases to trimming and J lost 7 bases, with 13 bases between them.

The chain employs TRBV3-1 and TRBJ2-4, with D possibly matching TRBD1 (5 bases). CDR1 and CDR2 (germline): LGHDT, YNNKEL (reference sequence). This CDR3 contains 20 residues. Trimming removed 0 bases from V and 0 bases from J, with 21 bases in between. CDR3 loop: CASSQDRRSRAPLAKNIQYF. The CDR3 region has the DNA TGTGCCAGCAGCCAAGACAGGCGTTCCAGGGCCCCCTTAGCCAAAAACATTCAGTACTTC.

This clonotype was recorded a few times. The chain links TRBV7-2 to TRBJ2-7; 9 nucleotides agree with TRBD1. The V gene end was trimmed by 5 bases and the J gene end by 4 bases; junction bases not matched to a gene: 9. The CDR3 is 15 residues long. The germline V gene encodes CDR1 SGHTA and CDR2 FQGNSA. CDR3 DNA sequence: TGTGCCAGCAGCGAAGCCGGGACAGGGAATTACGAGCAGTACTTC. Residues: CASSEAGTGNYEQYF.

This sequence joins TRBV5-1 and TRBJ2-7, with 12 bases lining up with TRBD1. J gave up 3 bases and V 4 bases, and 8 bases lay outside the gene matches. The length of the CDR3 is 16 residues. The germline V gene encodes CDR1 SGHRS and CDR2 YFSETQ. CDR3 protein: CASSLGTGGSRYEQYF. For the CDR3, the DNA is TGCGCCAGCAGCCTAGGGACAGGGGGCTCCCGCTACGAGCAGTACTTC.

A few counts support this clonotype. The chain recombines TRBV20-1 with TRBJ2-5, with D unclear. CDR1 DFQATT and CDR2 SNEGSKA come from the germline V gene (reference sequence). This CDR3 is 15 amino acids long. The germline V and J ends were trimmed by 0 bases and 2 bases, with 13 bases remaining between them. CDR3: CSARDPQRTQETQYF. CDR3 coding DNA: TGCAGTGCTAGAGACCCCCAGCGCACACAAGAGACCCAGTACTTC.

The chain joins TRBV5-1 to TRBJ2-5; TRBD1 is a possible D gene (8 bases). The V gene lost 1 base and the J gene lost 5 bases, with 30 bases spanning the gap. Germline-derived CDR1 and CDR2 are SGHRS and YFSETQ. The CDR3 is made up of 20 amino acids. The DNA for the CDR3 is TGCGCCAGCAGCTTGCGGCGGGGGACAGGTACTAAGCTCAGGAGGGAGACCCAGTACTTC. Protein sequence: CASSLRRGTGTKLRRETQYF. The full variable domain, completed using reference TRBV5-1 and TRBJ2-5, is KAGVTQTPRYLIKTRGQQVTLSCSPISGHRSVSWYQQTPGQGLQFLFEYFSETQRNKGNFPGRFSGRQFSNSRSEMNVSTLELGDSALYLCASSLRRGTGTKLRRETQYFGPGTRLLVL.

The rearrangement uses TRBV5-1 and TRBJ2-1; 8 nucleotides align to TRBD2. CDR1 and CDR2 from the germline V gene are SGHRS and YFSETQ. The V segment lost 0 bases and the J segment 2 bases; nucleotides outside the gene matches: 4. This CDR3 is built from 16 residues. DNA for the CDR3: TGCGCCAGCAGCTTGGAAACGGGGGGGCCCTACAATGAGCAGTTCTTC. Amino acid sequence: CASSLETGGPYNEQFF.

The chain carries TRBV12-3 or TRBV12-4 and TRBJ2-2, with D tentatively TRBD1 or TRBD2 (5 bases each). The germline V and J ends were trimmed by 3 bases and 8 bases, with 13 bases remaining between them. This CDR3 region has 14 residues. The CDR3 DNA reads TGTGCCAGCAGTTTTATGCCCGAGGGGGGGGAGCTGTTTTTT. As protein: CASSFMPEGGELFF.

V and J are TRBV6-1 and TRBJ2-1, with 7 bases aligning to TRBD2. The length of the CDR3 is 14 residues. The germline V gene has CDR1 MNHNS and CDR2 SASEGT. The V and J ends lost 5 bases and 7 bases, in that order; junction bases with no gene match: 8. The CDR3 here is CASSPLTSINEQFF. The DNA of the CDR3 is TGTGCCAGCAGTCCCTTGACTAGCATAAATGAGCAGTTCTTC.

The rearrangement links TRBV7-2 to TRBJ2-3; a possible D gene is TRBD2 (6 bases). The CDR3 covers 13 residues. Trimming removed 8 bases from V and 6 bases from J, with 15 bases in between. CDR1 is SGHTA, CDR2 FQGNSA, per germline. The CDR3: CASCLAKCDTQYF. CDR3 sequence (DNA): TGTGCCAGCTGCCTAGCGAAGTGCGATACGCAGTATTTT. Full variable domain (remainder filled in from reference TRBV7-2 and TRBJ2-3): GAGVSQSPSNKVTEKGKDVELRCDPISGHTALYWYRQSLGQGLEFLIYFQGNSAPDKSGLPSDRFSAERTGGSVSTLTIQRTQQEDSAVYLCASCLAKCDTQYFGPGTRLTVL.